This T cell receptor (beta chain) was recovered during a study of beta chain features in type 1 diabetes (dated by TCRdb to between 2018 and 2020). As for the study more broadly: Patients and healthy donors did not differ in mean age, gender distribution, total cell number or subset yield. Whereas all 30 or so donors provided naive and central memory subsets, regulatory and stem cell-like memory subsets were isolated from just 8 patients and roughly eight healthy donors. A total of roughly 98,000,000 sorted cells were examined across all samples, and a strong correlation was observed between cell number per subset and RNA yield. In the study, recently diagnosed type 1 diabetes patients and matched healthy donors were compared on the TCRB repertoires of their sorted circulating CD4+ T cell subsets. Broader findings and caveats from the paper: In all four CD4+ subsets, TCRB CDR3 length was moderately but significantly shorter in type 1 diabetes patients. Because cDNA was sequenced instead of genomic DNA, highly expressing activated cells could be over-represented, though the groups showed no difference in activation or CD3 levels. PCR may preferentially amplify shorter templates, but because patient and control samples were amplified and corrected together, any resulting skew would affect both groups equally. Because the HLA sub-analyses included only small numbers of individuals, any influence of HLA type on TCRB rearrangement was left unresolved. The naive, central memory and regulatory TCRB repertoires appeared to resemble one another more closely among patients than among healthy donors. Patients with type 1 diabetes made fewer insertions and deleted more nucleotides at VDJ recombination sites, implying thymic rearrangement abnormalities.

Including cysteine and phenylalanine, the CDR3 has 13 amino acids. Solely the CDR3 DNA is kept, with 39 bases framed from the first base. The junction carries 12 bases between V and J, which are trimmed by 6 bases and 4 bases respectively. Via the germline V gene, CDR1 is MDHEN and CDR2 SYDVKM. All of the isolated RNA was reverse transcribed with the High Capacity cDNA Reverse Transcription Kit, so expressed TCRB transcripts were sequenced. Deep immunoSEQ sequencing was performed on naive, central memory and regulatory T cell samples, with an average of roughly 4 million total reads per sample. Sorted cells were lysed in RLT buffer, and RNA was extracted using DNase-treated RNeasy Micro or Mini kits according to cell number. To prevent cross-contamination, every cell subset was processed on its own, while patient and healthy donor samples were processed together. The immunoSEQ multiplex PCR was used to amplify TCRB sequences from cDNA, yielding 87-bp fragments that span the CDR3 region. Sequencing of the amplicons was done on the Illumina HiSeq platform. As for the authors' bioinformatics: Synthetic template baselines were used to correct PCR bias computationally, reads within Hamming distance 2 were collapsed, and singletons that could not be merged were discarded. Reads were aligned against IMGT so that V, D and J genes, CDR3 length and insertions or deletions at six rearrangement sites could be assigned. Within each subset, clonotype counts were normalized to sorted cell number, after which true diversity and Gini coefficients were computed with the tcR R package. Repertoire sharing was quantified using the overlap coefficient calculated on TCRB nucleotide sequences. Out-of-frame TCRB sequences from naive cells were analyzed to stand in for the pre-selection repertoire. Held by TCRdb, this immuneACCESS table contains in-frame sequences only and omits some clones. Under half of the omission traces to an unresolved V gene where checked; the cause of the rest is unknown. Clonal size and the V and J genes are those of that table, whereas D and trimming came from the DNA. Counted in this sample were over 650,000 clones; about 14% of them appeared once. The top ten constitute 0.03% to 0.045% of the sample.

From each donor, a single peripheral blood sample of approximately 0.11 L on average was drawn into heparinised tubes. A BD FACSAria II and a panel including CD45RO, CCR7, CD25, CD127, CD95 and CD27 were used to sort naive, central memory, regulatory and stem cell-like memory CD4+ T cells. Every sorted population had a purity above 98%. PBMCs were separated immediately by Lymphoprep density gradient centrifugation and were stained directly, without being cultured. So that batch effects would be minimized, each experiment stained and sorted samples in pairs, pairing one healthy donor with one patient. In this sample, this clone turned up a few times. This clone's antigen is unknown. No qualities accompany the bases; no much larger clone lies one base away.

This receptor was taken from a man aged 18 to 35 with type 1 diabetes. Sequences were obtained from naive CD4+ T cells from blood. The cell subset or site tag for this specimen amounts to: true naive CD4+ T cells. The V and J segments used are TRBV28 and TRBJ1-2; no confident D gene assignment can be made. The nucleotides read TGTGCCAGCAGGAACGACGGGGTCTATGGCTACACCTTC. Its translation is CASRNDGVYGYTF.